This T cell receptor (beta chain) was observed in a study of T cell responses to AZD1222 COVID-19 vaccine. Findings and caveats of the study: At study baseline, merely five or six AZD1222 recipients were seropositive.

The CDR3 has 10 residues. V lost 6 bases and J 8 bases, leaving 5 bases between the germline ends. The germline V gene encodes CDR1 MNHEY and CDR2 SVGAGI. With respect to this clone: Its antigen is not known.

This table comes from immunoSEQ multiplex PCR, and its TCRdb copy is limited to in-frame clones, with some not included. Of about 83,000 clones listed, approximately 83% are singletons. The TCR sequence derives from an adult who received the AZD1222 COVID-19 vaccine. Sequencing used peripheral blood, obtained 28 days after the second AZD1222 dose. The chain links TRBV6-5 to TRBJ2-1; unclear D gene. The CDR3 loop reads CASSRDEQFF. The CDR3 coding sequence is TGTGCCAGCAGCCGGGATGAGCAGTTCTTC.